These 22 T cell receptor beta chains were all obtained from the same sample, sequenced in a study of T cell clones after liver transplantation. Profiled with immunoSEQ multiplex PCR; TCRdb holds only in-frame clones, not every one. The profile shows around 71,000 clones, 80% of them singletons. The material was CD4+ T cells from blood, obtained 12 months after liver transplant. Receptors originate from a human patient who received a liver transplant. Some T cells may arise from the graft donor.

This CDR3 reads CASRRPGQGVTEAFF. In nucleotides, the CDR3 is TGTGCCAGCAGGCGACCGGGACAGGGGGTCACTGAAGCTTTCTTT. The chain links TRBV27 to TRBJ1-1; 11 nucleotides line up with TRBD1. V shed 6 bases and J 4 bases; nucleotides not matched to a gene: 7. Germline lookup yields CDR1 MNHEY and CDR2 SMNVEV (reference sequence). The CDR3 consists of 15 residues.

CDR3: CASSSYRGASRNEQFF. In DNA, the CDR3 is TGTGCCAGCAGCTCCTACAGGGGCGCCTCTAGGAATGAGCAGTTCTTC. The chain carries TRBV11-2 and TRBJ2-1, with 7 bases that match TRBD1. CDR1 and CDR2 from the germline V gene are SGHAT and FQNNGV. The CDR3 is made up of 16 amino acids. The ends lost 4 bases at V and 7 bases at J; junction bases unmatched: 13.

The CDR3: CSSTRGSSYNEQFF. CDR3 nucleotides: TGCAGCTCAACTAGGGGGAGCTCCTACAATGAGCAGTTCTTC. The chain couples TRBV29-1 to TRBJ2-1; the D gene is possibly TRBD1 (6 bases). The germline V gene encodes CDR1 SQVTM and CDR2 ANQGSEA. This CDR3 comprises 14 residues. The V end was cut by 8 bases, the J end by 0 bases, with 14 bases between.

This clone was recorded once. This rearrangement joins TRBV5-1 to TRBJ2-7; D might be TRBD2 (5 bases). Trimming took 0 bases from V and 2 from J, leaving 12 bases between them. The CDR3 is made up of 15 amino acids. CDR1 is SGHRS and CDR2 is YFSETQ in the germline V gene. CDR3 sequence: CASSLAGDPTYEQYF. As DNA, the CDR3 is TGCGCCAGCAGCTTGGCCGGGGATCCTACCTACGAGCAGTACTTC.

The rearrangement joins TRBV11-2 to TRBJ2-5; D remains ambiguous. V lost 8 bases and J lost 5, with 15 bases in between. The CDR3 runs 13 residues. Looked up from germline, CDR1 is SGHAT and CDR2 is FQNNGV. This chain's CDR3 is CASRKARSETQYF. The CDR3 DNA follows: TGTGCCAGCCGGAAGGCGCGTTCGGAGACCCAGTACTTC. Combining the CDR3 with reference TRBV11-2 and TRBJ2-5 gives the whole variable domain EAGVAQSPRYKIIEKRQSVAFWCNPISGHATLYWYQQILGQGPKLLIQFQNNGVVDDSQLPKDRFSAERLKGVDSTLKIQPAKLEDSAVYLCASRKARSETQYFGPGTRLLVL.

The rearrangement joins TRBV7-2 to TRBJ1-1; no clear D. CDR3 length: 14 residues. V lost 1 base, J lost 6 bases, and 12 bases lay in between. Germline values: CDR1 SGHTA, CDR2 FQGNSA. CDR3 coding DNA: TGTGCCAGCAGCTTAGTCGCGGGGTTTGCTGAAGCTTTCTTT. This sequence encodes CASSLVAGFAEAFF.

V gene TRBV6-1 combines with J gene TRBJ2-1; 8 positions match TRBD2. This CDR3 contains 17 residues. Trimming took 0 bases from V and 6 from J; bases not matched to a gene: 10. Per the germline V gene, CDR1 is MNHNS and CDR2 is SASEGT. CDR3 in amino acids: CASSEAPTGTSSNEQFF. The CDR3 nucleotides read TGTGCCAGCAGTGAAGCCCCAACCGGGACTAGTAGCAATGAGCAGTTCTTC.

The table lists this clone with a count of one. The chain joins TRBV30 to TRBJ2-1; D gene uncertain. The CDR3 length is 14 residues. Looked up from germline, CDR1 is GTSNPN and CDR2 is SVGIG (reference sequence). Between the trimmed V and J ends, which lost 2 bases and 4 bases, there was a span of 12 bases. The CDR3, as DNA: TGTGCCTGGAGTCCACCCTCTAGATACAATGAGCAGTTCTTC. Translating it yields CAWSPPSRYNEQFF. Based on the CDR3 plus reference TRBV30 and TRBJ2-1, the full variable domain is SQTIHQWPATLVQPVGSPLSLECTVEGTSNPNLYWYRQAAGRGLQLLFYSVGIGQISSEVPQNLSASRPQDRQFILSSKKLLLSDSGFYLCAWSPPSRYNEQFFGPGTRLTVL.

This clone was counted a single time. The chain has TRBV5-1 and TRBJ2-3; D perhaps matches TRBD1 (5 bases). This CDR3 has 15 residues. V was trimmed by 0 bases and J by 0 bases, leaving 8 bases between them. Per germline, CDR1 SGHRS and CDR2 YFSETQ. The CDR3 spells CASSLVQASTDTQYF. The DNA for the CDR3 is TGCGCCAGCAGCTTGGTACAGGCAAGCACAGATACGCAGTATTTT.

The V call is TRBV4-1, the J call TRBJ2-3; 10 bases fit TRBD2. V lost 1 base, J lost 3 bases, and 4 bases stayed unmatched. Germline V gene lookup returns CDR1 MGHRA and CDR2 YSYEKL. There are 16 residues in the CDR3. The CDR3 protein is CASSQASGSRTDTQYF. The CDR3 DNA is TGCGCCAGCAGCCAAGCTAGCGGGAGCCGAACAGATACGCAGTATTTT.

This clone was picked up one time. J is TRBJ1-2 and V is TRBV6-4; TRBD1 might be the D (5 bases). V lost 0 bases, J lost 6 bases, and 11 bases lay in between. CDR1 and CDR2 (germline): MRHNA, SNTAGT. The CDR3 has 14 amino acids. The CDR3 coding sequence is TGTGCCAGCAGTGACTCAATGGGGGTGGATGGCTACACCTTC. Translated: CASSDSMGVDGYTF.

V gene TRBV5-6 combines with J gene TRBJ2-4; D is possibly TRBD1 or TRBD2 (5 bases each). Trimming removed 2 bases at V and 6 bases at J, with 9 bases between. CDR3 length equals 13 residues. Germline values: CDR1 SGHDT, CDR2 YYEEEE. CDR3 sequence reads: CASSLPGLNIQYF. DNA of the CDR3: TGTGCCAGCAGCTTACCGGGGCTAAACATTCAGTACTTC.

The chain employs TRBV15 and TRBJ2-7; D is perhaps TRBD2 (5 bases). Germline CDR1 LNHNV, CDR2 YYDKDF (reference sequence). The CDR3 runs to 13 residues. Trimming shortened V by 1 base and J by 6 bases, and 10 bases separated the two germline ends. The CDR3 reads CATSRVQRLEQYF. The CDR3 DNA follows: TGTGCCACCAGCAGAGTCCAGCGGCTCGAGCAGTACTTC.

The chain couples TRBV9 to TRBJ2-1; 8 bases align to TRBD2. CDR3 size: 14 residues. Germline values: CDR1 SGDLS, CDR2 YYNGEE. V lost 0 bases, J lost 6 bases, and 2 bases stayed unmatched. The CDR3 sequence is CASSVERERNEQFF. CDR3 in DNA: TGTGCCAGCAGCGTAGAGCGGGAGCGCAATGAGCAGTTCTTC.

The gene calls are TRBV9 and TRBJ2-1, with D tentatively TRBD1 or TRBD2 (7 bases each). The CDR3 extends over 15 amino acids. Germline V CDR1 and CDR2: SGDLS, YYNGEE. Trimming shortened V by 3 bases and J by 0 bases, and 10 bases separated the two germline ends. The CDR3 spells CASSARGGSYNEQFF. CDR3 in DNA: TGTGCCAGCAGCGCCAGGGGGGGCTCCTACAATGAGCAGTTCTTC.

The rearrangement joins TRBV28 to TRBJ1-4; D gene unclear. CDR1 and CDR2 from the germline V gene are MDHEN and SYDVKM. The CDR3 has 18 residues. Trimming shortened V by 2 bases and J by 8 bases, and 24 bases separated the two germline ends. This CDR3 is CASSLPGSGSVQGEKLFF. The CDR3 bases are TGTGCCAGCAGTTTACCAGGAAGCGGGTCGGTGCAAGGGGAAAAACTGTTTTTT.

This clone has more than one count but fewer than ten. V is TRBV6-5 and J is TRBJ1-1; no reliable D call. The CDR3 sequence is 13 residues long. The germline V and J ends were trimmed by 2 bases and 11 bases, with 15 bases remaining between them. The germline V gene has CDR1 MNHEY and CDR2 SVGAGI. The CDR3 bases are TGTGCCAGCAGTTACCCACGGTCACGGGTCGCTTTCTTT. Its protein is CASSYPRSRVAFF.

The genes are TRBV5-1 and TRBJ2-7; D is undetermined. The CDR3 spans 15 residues. Trimming took off 0 bases at V and 0 bases at J, with 10 bases between the two ends. Per germline, CDR1 SGHRS and CDR2 YFSETQ. CDR3 sequence reads: CASSLVRASSYEQYF. In nucleotides, the CDR3 is TGCGCCAGCAGCTTGGTCCGGGCAAGCTCCTACGAGCAGTACTTC.

The V and J genes are TRBV11-2 and TRBJ2-5; a weak D match, TRBD2 (5 bases). Germline values: CDR1 SGHAT, CDR2 FQNNGV. CDR3 size: 14 residues. Trimming shortened V by 3 bases and J by 5 bases, and 13 bases separated the two germline ends. The CDR3 DNA is TGTGCCAGCAGCTTCCTGCGAGGGTGGGAGACCCAGTACTTC. It translates to CASSFLRGWETQYF.

The V gene is TRBV25-1, the J gene TRBJ1-2; 9 bases are shared with TRBD1. The germline gives CDR1 MGHDK, CDR2 SYGVNS. The CDR3 length is 11 residues. V lost 8 bases to trimming and J lost 5 bases; unmatched junction nucleotides: 0. The CDR3 region has the DNA TGTGCCAGCGGACAGGGGTATGGCTACACCTTC. This translates into CASGQGYGYTF.

The rearrangement joins TRBV11-2 to TRBJ2-7; 8 bases match TRBD2. Germline-derived CDR1 and CDR2 are SGHAT and FQNNGV. The V segment lost 3 bases and the J segment 3 bases; nucleotides outside the gene matches: 4. This CDR3 spans 14 amino acids. The CDR3 coding sequence is TGTGCCAGCAGCTTCGGGCGGGAGGTCTACGAGCAGTACTTC. Encoded protein: CASSFGREVYEQYF.

This sequence joins TRBV5-5 and TRBJ1-2; D is uncertain. Germline V lookup: CDR1 SGHKS, CDR2 YYEKEE (reference sequence). V gave up 4 bases and J gave up 4 bases, with 20 bases separating them. The CDR3 length is 16 residues. CDR3 protein: CASSPETAVFSYGYTF. The CDR3 DNA follows: TGTGCCAGCAGCCCAGAAACGGCAGTTTTTTCCTATGGCTACACCTTC.